Listed below are T cell receptor beta chains from one sample, sequenced in a study of CD8 T cells in ankylosing spondylitis. TCRdb independently ran MiXCR on the 5' RACE reads; one entry per CDR3 protein. The sample carries about 130,000 distinct CDR3 sequences, about 6.4% recorded once. Sequenced material: blood, either unsorted or a sorted T cell fraction (not recorded which). These receptors all come from a male donor with ankylosing spondylitis or in good health (not recorded which). Both conserved end residues are part of each CDR3. D genes are given only for firm matches. Only part of the rows carry a size: once, few, many, or a class if the clone is expanded.

clone_size j_call d_call v_call cdr3_nt cdr3_aa
many TRBJ2-1 TRBD2 TRBV20-1 TGCAGTGCTAGGCCCACCGGGACTAGCTACTACAATGAGCAGTTCTTC CSARPTGTSYYNEQFF
many TRBJ2-3 . TRBV6-5 TGTGCCAGCAGTTACGAGTCCGGGACAAAGAGCACAGATACGCAGTATTTT CASSYESGTKSTDTQYF
many TRBJ2-1 . TRBV7-6 TGTGCCAGCAGCCGCGGGACAGCAGATGTCAATGAGCAGTTCTTC CASSRGTADVNEQFF
many TRBJ1-1 . TRBV20-1 TGCAGTGCTGACCTCCCCGGGGGCACTGAAGCTTTCTTT CSADLPGGTEAFF
many TRBJ2-1 TRBD2 TRBV6-2/TRBV6-3 TGTGCCAGCAGTTACGACCGGGAGGGCGGGATAGATGAGCAGTTCTTC CASSYDREGGIDEQFF
many TRBJ2-1 TRBD2 TRBV7-8 TGTGCCAGCAGCTTAGGAGGCGGGGGGGCGATGAATGAGCAGTTCTTC CASSLGGGGAMNEQFF
many TRBJ2-1 . TRBV7-2 TGTGCCAGCAGCCCCAATACTGAGCAGTTCTTC CASSPNTEQFF
many TRBJ1-5 . TRBV7-2 TGTGCCAGCAGCTTAATCCATAGCAATCAGCCCCAGCATTTT CASSLIHSNQPQHF
. TRBJ2-5 . TRBV10-3 TGTGCCATCAGTGTTTACGGAACTCAAGAGACCCAGTACTTC CAISVYGTQETQYF
many TRBJ1-4 . TRBV6-2/TRBV6-3 TGTGCCAGCAGTTACCCGCCTCCTGCAAAACTGTTTTTT CASSYPPPAKLFF
. TRBJ1-2 . TRBV12-3/TRBV12-4 TGTGCCAGCAGCCATGGGACGGGGTATGGCTACACCTTC CASSHGTGYGYTF
many TRBJ2-3 . TRBV7-2 TGTGCCAGCAGCTTAGGTTGGCGGGGCACAGATACGCAGTATTTT CASSLGWRGTDTQYF
few TRBJ2-1 TRBD2 TRBV29-1 TGCAGCGCTAGGACTAGCGGGGCGGGTCTATACAATGAGCAGTTCTTC CSARTSGAGLYNEQFF
many TRBJ2-3 TRBD2 TRBV12-3/TRBV12-4 TGTGCCAGCAGAGATAGCGGGAGAAGTTCAGATACGCAGTATTTT CASRDSGRSSDTQYF
many TRBJ2-7 TRBD2 TRBV6-5 TGTGCCAGCAGTTACTCGATAGCGGGACCCTACGAGCAGTACTTC CASSYSIAGPYEQYF
many TRBJ1-1 . TRBV5-1 TGCGCCAGCAGCTTGCAGGGTCTGGCTGAAGCTTTCTTT CASSLQGLAEAFF
many TRBJ1-2 . TRBV20-1 TGCAGTGCTAGAGATCTGAGGGTCTATGGCTACACCTTC CSARDLRVYGYTF
many TRBJ2-4 TRBD1 TRBV12-3/TRBV12-4 TGTGCCAGCAGACGACAGGGTGGGGCAAACATTCAGTACTTC CASRRQGGANIQYF
few TRBJ1-5 . TRBV11-2 TGTGCCAGCAGCTTAGACGACAATCAGCCCCAGCATTTT CASSLDDNQPQHF
many TRBJ2-5 . TRBV7-9 TGTGCCAGCAGCTTAGAGGCCACTAAGTGGACCCAGTACTTC CASSLEATKWTQYF
many TRBJ1-2 . TRBV20-1 TGCAGTGCATCAGGGGATCGCGGCTACACCTTC CSASGDRGYTF
many TRBJ2-3 TRBD1 TRBV5-1 TGCGCCAGCAGCCCGACCGCAGGGGGTGTAAGAGATACGCAGTATTTT CASSPTAGGVRDTQYF
few TRBJ2-1 . TRBV12-3/TRBV12-4 TGTGCCAGCAGTTTAGGAGGGTGGTGGGGGGGCGATGAGCAGTTCTTC CASSLGGWWGGDEQFF
many TRBJ1-4 . TRBV29-1 TGCAGCGCCGACAGTAATGAAAAACTGTTTTTT CSADSNEKLFF
few TRBJ2-7 . TRBV30 TGTGCCTCCCGGCGCCTCGCAAGCTACGAGCAGTACTTC CASRRLASYEQYF
many TRBJ2-2 TRBD2 TRBV20-1 TGCAGTGCTAGAGTTGCTAGCGGGAGGGGACTACCCACCGGGGAGCTGTTTTTT CSARVASGRGLPTGELFF
many TRBJ1-1 . TRBV5-1 TGCGCCAGCAGCCCGACAGGATACACTGAAGCTTTCTTT CASSPTGYTEAFF